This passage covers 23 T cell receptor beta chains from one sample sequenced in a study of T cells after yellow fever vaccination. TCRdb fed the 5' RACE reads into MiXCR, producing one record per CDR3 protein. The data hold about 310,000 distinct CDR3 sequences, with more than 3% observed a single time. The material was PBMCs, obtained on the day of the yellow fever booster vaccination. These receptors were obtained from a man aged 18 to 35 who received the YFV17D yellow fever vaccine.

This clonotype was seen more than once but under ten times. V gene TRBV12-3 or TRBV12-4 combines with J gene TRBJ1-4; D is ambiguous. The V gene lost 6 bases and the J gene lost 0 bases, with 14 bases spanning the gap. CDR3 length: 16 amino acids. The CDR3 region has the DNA TGTGCCAGCAGCAACGGACCGTATGCAACTAATGAAAAACTGTTTTTT. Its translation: CASSNGPYATNEKLFF.

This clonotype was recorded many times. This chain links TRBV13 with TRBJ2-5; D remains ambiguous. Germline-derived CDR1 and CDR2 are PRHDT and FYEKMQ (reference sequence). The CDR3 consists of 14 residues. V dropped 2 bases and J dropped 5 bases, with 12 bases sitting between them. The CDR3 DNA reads TGTGCCAGCAGCTTAAGGACCAAGTGGGAGACCCAGTACTTC. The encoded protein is CASSLRTKWETQYF.

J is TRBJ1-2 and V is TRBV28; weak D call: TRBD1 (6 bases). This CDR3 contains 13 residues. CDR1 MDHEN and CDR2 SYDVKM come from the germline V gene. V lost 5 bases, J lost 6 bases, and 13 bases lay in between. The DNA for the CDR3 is TGTGCCAGCAGTGAACAGGGATTCGATGGCTACACCTTC. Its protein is CASSEQGFDGYTF.

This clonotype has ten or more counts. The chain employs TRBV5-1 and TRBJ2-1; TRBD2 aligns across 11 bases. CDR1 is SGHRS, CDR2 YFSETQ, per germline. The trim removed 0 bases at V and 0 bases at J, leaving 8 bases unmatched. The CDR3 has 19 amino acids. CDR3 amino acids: CASSLGPGTSGSSYNEQFF. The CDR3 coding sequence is TGCGCCAGCAGCTTGGGCCCTGGGACTAGCGGCAGCTCCTACAATGAGCAGTTCTTC.

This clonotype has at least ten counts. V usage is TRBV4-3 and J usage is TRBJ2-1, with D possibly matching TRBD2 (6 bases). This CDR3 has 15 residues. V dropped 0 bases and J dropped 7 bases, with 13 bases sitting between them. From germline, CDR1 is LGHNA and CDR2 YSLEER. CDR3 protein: CASSQDGRGINEQFF. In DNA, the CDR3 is TGCGCCAGCAGCCAAGATGGCCGGGGGATTAATGAGCAGTTCTTC.

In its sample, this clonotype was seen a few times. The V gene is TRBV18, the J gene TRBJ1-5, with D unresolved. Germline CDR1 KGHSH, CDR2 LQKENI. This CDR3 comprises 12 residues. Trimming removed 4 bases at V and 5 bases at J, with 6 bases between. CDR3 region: CASSRSDQPQHF. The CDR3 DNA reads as TGTGCCAGCTCACGGTCAGATCAGCCCCAGCATTTT.

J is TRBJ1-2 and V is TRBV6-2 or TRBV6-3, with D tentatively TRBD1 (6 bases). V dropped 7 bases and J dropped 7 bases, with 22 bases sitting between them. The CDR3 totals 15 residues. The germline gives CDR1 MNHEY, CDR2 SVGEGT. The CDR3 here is CASTATPGAPGGYTF. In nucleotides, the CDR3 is TGTGCCAGCACCGCCACACCAGGGGCCCCTGGTGGCTACACCTTC.

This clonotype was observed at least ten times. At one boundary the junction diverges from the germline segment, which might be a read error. Here the CDR3 reads CATSGDGGLYQETQYF. CDR3 in DNA: TGTGCCACCAGCGGAGACGGGGGCCTGTACCAAGAGACCCAGTACTTC. This sequence joins TRBV15 and TRBJ2-5; D possibly matches TRBD1 or TRBD2 (6 bases each). This CDR3 is built from 16 residues. Germline V lookup: CDR1 LNHNV, CDR2 YYDKDF (reference sequence).

The CDR3: CASSSLRRGSPLHF. CDR3 nucleotides: TGTGCCAGCAGTTCTTTGCGACGGGGTTCACCCCTCCACTTT. The rearrangement links TRBV12-3 or TRBV12-4 to TRBJ1-6; D remains ambiguous. The CDR3 has 14 amino acids. V lost 4 bases, J lost 9 bases, and 13 bases lay in between.

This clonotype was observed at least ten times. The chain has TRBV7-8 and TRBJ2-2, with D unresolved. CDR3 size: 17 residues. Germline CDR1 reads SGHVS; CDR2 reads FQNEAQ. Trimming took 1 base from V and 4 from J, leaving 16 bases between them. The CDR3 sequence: CASSLGEKGPVTGELFF. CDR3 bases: TGTGCCAGCAGCTTAGGAGAAAAAGGTCCTGTCACCGGGGAGCTGTTTTTT.

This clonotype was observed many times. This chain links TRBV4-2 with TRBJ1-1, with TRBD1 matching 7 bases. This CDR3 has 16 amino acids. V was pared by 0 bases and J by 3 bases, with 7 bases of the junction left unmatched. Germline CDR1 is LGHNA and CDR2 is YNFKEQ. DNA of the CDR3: TGTGCCAGCAGCCAAGAGAACGGAGGGGGCCACACTGAAGCTTTCTTT. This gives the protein CASSQENGGGHTEAFF.

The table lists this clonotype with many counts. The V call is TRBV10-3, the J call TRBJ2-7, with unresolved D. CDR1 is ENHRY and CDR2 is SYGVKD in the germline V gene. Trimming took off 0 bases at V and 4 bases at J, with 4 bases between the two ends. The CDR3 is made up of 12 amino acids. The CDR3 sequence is CAISESGYEQYF. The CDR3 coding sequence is TGTGCCATCAGTGAGTCTGGGTACGAGCAGTACTTC.

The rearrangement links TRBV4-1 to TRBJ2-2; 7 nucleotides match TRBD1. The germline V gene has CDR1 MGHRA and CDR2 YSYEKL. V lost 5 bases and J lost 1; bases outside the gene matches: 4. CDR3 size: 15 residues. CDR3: CASSARQGNTGELFF. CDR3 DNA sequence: TGCGCCAGCAGCGCCCGACAGGGGAACACCGGGGAGCTGTTTTTT.

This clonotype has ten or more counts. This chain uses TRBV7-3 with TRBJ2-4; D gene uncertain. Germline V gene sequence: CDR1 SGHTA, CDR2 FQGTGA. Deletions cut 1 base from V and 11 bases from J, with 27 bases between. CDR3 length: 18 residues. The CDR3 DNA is TGTGCCAGCAGCTTAAATCGAGAGACCGGGTCTCGAGCCGGATTTCAGTACTTC. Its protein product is CASSLNRETGSRAGFQYF.

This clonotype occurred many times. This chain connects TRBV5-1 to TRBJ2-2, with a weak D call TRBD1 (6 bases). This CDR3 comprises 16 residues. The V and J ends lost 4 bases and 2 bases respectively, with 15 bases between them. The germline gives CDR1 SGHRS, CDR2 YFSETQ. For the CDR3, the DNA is TGCGCCAGCAGCAGAGGACAGCTCCCTAACACCGGGGAGCTGTTTTTT. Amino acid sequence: CASSRGQLPNTGELFF. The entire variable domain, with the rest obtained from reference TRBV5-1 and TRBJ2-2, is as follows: KAGVTQTPRYLIKTRGQQVTLSCSPISGHRSVSWYQQTPGQGLQFLFEYFSETQRNKGNFPGRFSGRQFSNSRSEMNVSTLELGDSALYLCASSRGQLPNTGELFFGEGSRLTVL.

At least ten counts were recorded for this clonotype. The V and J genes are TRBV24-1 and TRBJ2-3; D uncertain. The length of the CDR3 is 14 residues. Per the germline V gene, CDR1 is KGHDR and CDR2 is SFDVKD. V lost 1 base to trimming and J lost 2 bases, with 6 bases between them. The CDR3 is CATSDLDATDTQYF. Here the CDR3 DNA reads TGTGCCACCAGTGATTTAGATGCCACAGATACGCAGTATTTT.

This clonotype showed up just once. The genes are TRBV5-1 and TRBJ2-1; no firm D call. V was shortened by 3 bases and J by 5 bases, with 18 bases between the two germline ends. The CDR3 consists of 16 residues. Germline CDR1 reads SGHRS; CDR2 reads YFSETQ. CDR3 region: CASSYARDCKNNEQFF. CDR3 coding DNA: TGCGCCAGCAGCTACGCCCGAGACTGCAAAAACAATGAGCAGTTCTTC.

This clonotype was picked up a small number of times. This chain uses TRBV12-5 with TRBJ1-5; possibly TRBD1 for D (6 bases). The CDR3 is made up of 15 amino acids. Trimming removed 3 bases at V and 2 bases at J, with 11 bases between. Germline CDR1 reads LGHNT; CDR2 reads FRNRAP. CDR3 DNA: TGTGCTAGTGGTTTACAGGGATATGGCAATCAGCCCCAGCATTTT. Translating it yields CASGLQGYGNQPQHF.

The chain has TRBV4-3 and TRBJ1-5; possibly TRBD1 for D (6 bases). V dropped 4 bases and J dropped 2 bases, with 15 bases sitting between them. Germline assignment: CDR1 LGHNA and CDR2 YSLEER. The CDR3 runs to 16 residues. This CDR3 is CASSRRHRDGNQPQHF. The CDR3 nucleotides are TGCGCCAGCAGCCGCCGACACAGGGATGGCAATCAGCCCCAGCATTTT.

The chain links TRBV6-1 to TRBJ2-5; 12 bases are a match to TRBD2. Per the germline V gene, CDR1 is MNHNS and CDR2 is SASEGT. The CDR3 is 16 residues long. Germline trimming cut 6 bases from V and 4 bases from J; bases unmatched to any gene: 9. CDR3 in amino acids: CASRTSGGHGGETQYF. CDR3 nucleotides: TGTGCCAGCAGGACTAGCGGGGGCCATGGGGGAGAGACCCAGTACTTC.

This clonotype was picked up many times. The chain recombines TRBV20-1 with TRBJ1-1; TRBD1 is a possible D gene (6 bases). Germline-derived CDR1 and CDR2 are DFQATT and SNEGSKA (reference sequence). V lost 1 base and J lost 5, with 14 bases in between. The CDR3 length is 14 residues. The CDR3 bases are TGCAGTGCTAGAGTTGGGGGGGGCGTTACTGAAGCTTTCTTT. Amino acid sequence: CSARVGGGVTEAFF.

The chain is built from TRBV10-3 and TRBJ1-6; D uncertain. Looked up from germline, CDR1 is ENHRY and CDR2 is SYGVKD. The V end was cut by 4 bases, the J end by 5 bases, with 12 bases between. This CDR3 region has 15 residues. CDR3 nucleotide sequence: TGTGCCATCAGTGGAGGGAGAGTGGATAATTCACCCCTCCACTTT. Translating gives CAISGGRVDNSPLHF.

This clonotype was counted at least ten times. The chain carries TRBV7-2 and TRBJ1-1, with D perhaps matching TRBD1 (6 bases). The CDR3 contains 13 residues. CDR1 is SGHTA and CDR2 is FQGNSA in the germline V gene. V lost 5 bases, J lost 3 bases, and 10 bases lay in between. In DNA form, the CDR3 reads TGTGCCAGCAGCCGACAGGCCGACACTGAAGCTTTCTTT. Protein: CASSRQADTEAFF. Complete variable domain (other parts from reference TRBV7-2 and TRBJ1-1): GAGVSQSPSNKVTEKGKDVELRCDPISGHTALYWYRQSLGQGLEFLIYFQGNSAPDKSGLPSDRFSAERTGGSVSTLTIQRTQQEDSAVYLCASSRQADTEAFFGQGTRLTVV.